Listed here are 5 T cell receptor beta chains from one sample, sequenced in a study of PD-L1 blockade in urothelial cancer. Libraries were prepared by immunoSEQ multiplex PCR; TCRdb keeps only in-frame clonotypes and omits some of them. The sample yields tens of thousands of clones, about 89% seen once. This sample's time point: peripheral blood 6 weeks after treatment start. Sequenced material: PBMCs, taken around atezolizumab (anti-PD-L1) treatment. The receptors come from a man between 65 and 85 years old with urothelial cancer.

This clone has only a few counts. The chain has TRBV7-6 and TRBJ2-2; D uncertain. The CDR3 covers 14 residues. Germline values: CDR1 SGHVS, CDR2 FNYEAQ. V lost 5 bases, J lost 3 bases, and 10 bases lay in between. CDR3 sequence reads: CASSPWSDTGELFF. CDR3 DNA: TGTGCCAGCAGCCCCTGGAGCGACACCGGGGAGCTGTTTTTT.

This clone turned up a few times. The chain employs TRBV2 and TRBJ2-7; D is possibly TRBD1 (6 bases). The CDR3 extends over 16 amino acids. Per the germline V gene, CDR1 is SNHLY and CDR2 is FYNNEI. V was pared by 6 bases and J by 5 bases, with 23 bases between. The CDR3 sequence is CASRRRRGELGDEQYF. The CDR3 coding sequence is TGTGCCAGCAGAAGGCGCAGGGGAGAATTAGGGGACGAGCAGTACTTC.

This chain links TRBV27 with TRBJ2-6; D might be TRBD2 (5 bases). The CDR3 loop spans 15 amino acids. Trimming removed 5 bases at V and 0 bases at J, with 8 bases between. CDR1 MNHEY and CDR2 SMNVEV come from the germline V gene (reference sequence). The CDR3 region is CASSRTSSGANVLTF. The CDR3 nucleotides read TGTGCCAGCAGTAGGACTTCCTCTGGGGCCAACGTCCTGACTTTC.

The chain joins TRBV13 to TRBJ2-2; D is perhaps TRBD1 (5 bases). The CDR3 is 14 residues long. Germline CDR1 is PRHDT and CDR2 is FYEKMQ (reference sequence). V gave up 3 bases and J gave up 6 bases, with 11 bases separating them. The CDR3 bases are TGTGCCAGCAGCTTTTTTTGGGGCTCCGGGGAGCTGTTTTTT. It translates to CASSFFWGSGELFF.

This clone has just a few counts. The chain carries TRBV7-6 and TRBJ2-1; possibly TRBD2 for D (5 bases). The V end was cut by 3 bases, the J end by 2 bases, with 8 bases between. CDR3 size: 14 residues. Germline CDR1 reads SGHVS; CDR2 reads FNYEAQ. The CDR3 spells CASSLAGPYNEQFF. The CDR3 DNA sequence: TGTGCCAGCAGCTTGGCGGGCCCCTACAATGAGCAGTTCTTC.